One sample yielded the 21 T cell receptor beta chains listed below, sequenced in a study of tumor and adjacent non-tumor tissue in lung cancer. TCRbeta libraries were built with three rounds of nested PCR, modified from ARM-PCR. TCRdb reprocessed the multiplex PCR reads via MiXCR and lists one record per CDR3 protein. The table shows 90,000 to 100,000 distinct CDR3 sequences, with roughly 78% occurring only once. RNA was extracted from bulk tissue without any cell sorting. Distant lung tissue was collected more than 3 cm away from the tumor edge. Sequencing was carried out using distant non-tumor lung tissue. The source of these receptors is a man aged 55 to 70 with small cell lung cancer.

Only one count was recorded for this clonotype. Likely a read error: the CDR3 ends without its conserved phenylalanine or tryptophan. The J gene is TRBJ2-5, the V gene TRBV7-9; D might be TRBD1 (6 bases). The CDR3 loop spans 14 amino acids. With 6 bases removed from V and 5 bases from J, the gap between germline ends came to 16 bases. Germline loops: CDR1 SEHNR, CDR2 FQNEAQ (reference sequence). The CDR3 sequence is CASSYSTGSETQYL. The CDR3 nucleotides read TGTGCCAGCAGTTACTCCACAGGGTCCGAGACCCAGTACTTA.

Of note for this clonotype: Likely a read error: the CDR3 ends without its conserved phenylalanine or tryptophan. The chain joins TRBV5-4 to TRBJ1-4; a possible D gene is TRBD1 (6 bases). The CDR3 spans 14 residues. Deletions cut 5 bases from V and 6 bases from J, with 14 bases between. Germline V gene data show CDR1 as SGHNT and CDR2 as YYREEE (reference sequence). The CDR3 protein is CASSPGGGDEKLFI. Here the CDR3 DNA reads TGTGCCAGCAGTCCGGGCGGGGGCGATGAAAAACTGTTTATT.

On this clonotype: This may arise from a read error, as a much more abundant clone is one base away. The genes are TRBV20-1 and TRBJ1-5, with 7 bases fitting TRBD1. This CDR3 has 15 residues. CDR1 and CDR2 (germline): DFQATT, SNEGSKA (reference sequence). DNA for the CDR3: TGCAGTGCGAGAGGAGGGACCAGGGGGGATCAGCCCCAGCATTTT. Its translation is CSARGGTRGDQPQHF.

This clonotype has more than one count but fewer than ten. The chain links TRBV29-1 to TRBJ2-7, with no clear D. Germline CDR1 reads SQVTM; CDR2 reads ANQGSEA. V lost 7 bases, J lost 2 bases, and 12 bases lay in between. The length of the CDR3 is 12 residues. CDR3 protein: CSARDTPYEQYF. The CDR3 DNA follows: TGCAGCGCCCGCGATACCCCCTACGAGCAGTACTTC.

On this clonotype itself: Being one base from a much bigger clone, this may be a read error. The rearrangement links TRBV18 to TRBJ1-1; the D is unclear. Germline V gene sequence: CDR1 KGHSH, CDR2 LQKENI. The V end was cut by 5 bases, the J end by 0 bases, with 4 bases between. The CDR3 consists of 12 residues. The CDR3 loop reads CASSMVNTEAFF. The CDR3 DNA sequence: TGTGCCAGCTCAATGGTGAACACTGAAGCTTTCTTT. Complete variable domain (other parts from reference TRBV18 and TRBJ1-1): NAGVMQNPRHLVRRRGQEARLRCSPMKGHSHVYWYRQLPEEGLKFMVYLQKENIIDESGMPKERFSAEFPKEGPSILRIQQVVRGDSAAYFCASSMVNTEAFFGQGTRLTVV.

Concerning this clonotype: One end of the junction varies from germline; a read error may be responsible. V gene TRBV4-2 combines with J gene TRBJ2-2; maybe TRBD2 (5 bases). The CDR3 loop spans 16 amino acids. CDR1 is LGHNA and CDR2 is YNFKEQ in the germline V gene. DNA of the CDR3: TGTACCAGCAGCCAAGATCTGAGGGCCAAGACCGGGGAATTGTTTTTT. This encodes CTSSQDLRAKTGELFF.

The chain uses TRBV12-3 or TRBV12-4 and TRBJ2-3; D possibly corresponds to TRBD2 (6 bases). Trimming cost V 10 bases and J 5 bases, with 22 bases left between them. The CDR3 length is 15 residues. The CDR3 DNA follows: TGTGCCAACAGACCGACTAACGGGAGTAAAGATACGCAGTATTTT. Translating it yields CANRPTNGSKDTQYF.

As for this clonotype: The germline gene is not matched at one end of the junction; a read error may be the cause. The chain combines TRBV4-1 with TRBJ2-2; 9 bases match TRBD1. CDR1 and CDR2 from the germline V gene are MGHRA and YSYEKL. The CDR3 covers 16 residues. The CDR3 loop is CASSHSHYRGHGELFF. CDR3 in DNA: TGCGCCAGCAGCCATTCACATTACAGGGGGCACGGGGAGTTGTTTTTT.

Of note for this clonotype: Since a much larger clone is just one base distant, this may be a read error. The gene calls are TRBV7-8 and TRBJ2-3, with a weak D call TRBD1 (6 bases). Deletions cut 4 bases from V and 7 bases from J, with 18 bases between. Germline V gene data show CDR1 as SGHVS and CDR2 as FQNEAQ. The CDR3 totals 15 residues. The CDR3 DNA reads TGTGCCAGCAGCTCGGGACAAAAAAGGGCATATACGCAGTATTTT. It is translated as CASSSGQKRAYTQYF. Full variable domain (outside the CDR3, taken from reference TRBV7-8 and TRBJ2-3): GAGVSQSPRYKVAKRGQDVALRCDPISGHVSLFWYQQALGQGPEFLTYFQNEAQLDKSGLPSDRFFAERPEGSVSTLKIQRTQQEDSAVYLCASSSGQKRAYTQYFGPGTRLTVL.

Remarks on this clonotype: The junction and the germline gene differ at one end; a read error may be behind it. V is TRBV12-3 or TRBV12-4 and J is TRBJ1-1, with 8 bases identical to TRBD1. The CDR3 spans 14 residues. CDR3 sequence: CASCPRTGLTEAYF. The CDR3 DNA reads as TGTGCCAGCTGTCCCCGGACAGGGCTTACTGAAGCTTACTTT.

This CDR3 is CASGSLEAGLLGSEQQYF. CDR3 nucleotide sequence: TGTGCCAGTGGCTCCCTAGAGGCGGGACTCTTGGGCTCGGAGCAGCAGTATTTT. V gene TRBV6-1 combines with J gene TRBJ2-3, with D tentatively TRBD2 (6 bases). Deletions cut 9 bases from V and 11 bases from J, with 36 bases between. Germline V gives CDR1 MNHNS, CDR2 SASEGT. This CDR3 spans 18 amino acids.

This clonotype has only one observation. The rearrangement joins TRBV5-1 to TRBJ1-3, with 8 bases lining up with TRBD1. This CDR3 is built from 15 residues. V lost 8 bases, J lost 3 bases, and 10 bases stayed unmatched. Germline-derived CDR1 and CDR2 are SGHRS and YFSETQ. Here the CDR3 reads CASSLQGDNGNTIYF. In DNA form, the CDR3 reads TGCGCCAGTAGCCTACAGGGGGACAATGGAAACACCATATATTTT.

Note on this clonotype: An end of the junction does not agree with germline; a read error may underlie this. This chain uses TRBV10-2 with TRBJ2-2, with a weak D call TRBD2 (6 bases). Looked up from germline, CDR1 is WSHSY and CDR2 is SAAADI. This CDR3 region has 16 residues. In nucleotides, the CDR3 is TGCGCCATCAGTGTCCGAGCGGGTACGAACACCGGGGAGTTGTTTTTT. Translation: CAISVRAGTNTGELFF.

On this clonotype: One end of the junction fails to match germline, which may point to a read error. The chain carries TRBV6-1 and TRBJ2-1; TRBD2 matches 9 bases. CDR1 MNHNS and CDR2 SASEGT come from the germline V gene. The CDR3 runs to 14 residues. The CDR3 loop reads CASIISGSSNEQFF. Written as DNA, the CDR3 is TGTGCTAGCATCATTAGCGGGAGTAGCAATGAGCAGTTCTTC.

To note about this clonotype: In this CDR3 the conserved last residue, phenylalanine or tryptophan, is missing, so a read error is likely. No DNA is shown, since the ends of the CDR3 on it are uncertain; the CDR3 is the one TCRdb lists. The chain recombines TRBV11-2 with TRBJ1-4; TRBD1 is taken as the D call from the table, unchecked against the DNA. CDR1 is SGHAT and CDR2 is FQNNGV in the germline V gene. The CDR3 length is 15 residues, termini included. The CDR3 reads CTSSLEAGGSGKLLY.

A word on this clonotype: A read error may account for a junction end that differs from germline. This chain uses TRBV29-1 with TRBJ2-3; TRBD2 might be the D (5 bases). The CDR3 spans 13 residues. The germline CDR1 and CDR2 sequences are SQVTM and ANQGSEA. The CDR3 nucleotides are TGCAGCGTTGAGTCGGGAAACACAGATAGGCAGTATTTT. Translated: CSVESGNTDRQYF.

This clonotype appeared a single time. Possible read error: a much larger clone is one base away. This sequence joins TRBV5-1 and TRBJ1-5; D may be TRBD1 (5 bases). V lost 2 bases, J lost 7 bases, and 13 bases lay in between. CDR1 and CDR2 from the germline V gene are SGHRS and YFSETQ. The CDR3 extends over 14 amino acids. CDR3 DNA sequence: TGCGCCAGCAGCTTAAATGGCGGGACCCAGCCCCAGCATTTT. Translation: CASSLNGGTQPQHF.

The rearrangement joins TRBV20-1 to TRBJ2-1; perhaps TRBD1 as D (6 bases). The CDR3 covers 15 residues. Germline V gives CDR1 DFQATT, CDR2 SNEGSKA (reference sequence). Between the trimmed V and J ends, which lost 7 bases and 3 bases, there was a span of 19 bases. The CDR3 nucleotides read TGCAGTGTTAGTACCGGACAGTCGATCTACAATGAGCAGTTCTTC. This gives the protein CSVSTGQSIYNEQFF.

Concerning this clonotype itself: The germline gene is not matched at one end of the junction; a read error may be the cause. The rearrangement uses TRBV6-1 and TRBJ2-2; tentative D call: TRBD1 (6 bases). Per germline, CDR1 MNHNS and CDR2 SASEGT. The CDR3 spans 15 residues. CDR3 residues: CASSGPDGDTWELFF. CDR3 bases: TGTGCCAGCAGTGGACCGGACGGGGACACCTGGGAGCTGTTTTTT.

The chain links TRBV11-2 to TRBJ1-4; D is uncertain. The CDR3 is 15 residues long. V lost 5 bases and J 11 bases, leaving 21 bases between the germline ends. Germline CDR1 SGHAT, CDR2 FQNNGV. The CDR3 DNA sequence: TGTGCCAGCAGCCAATTCGAACGGGTGTGTGATAAACTGTTTTTT. This sequence encodes CASSQFERVCDKLFF. Looking up the rest from reference TRBV11-2 and TRBJ1-4 gives the full variable domain: EAGVAQSPRYKIIEKRQSVAFWCNPISGHATLYWYQQILGQGPKLLIQFQNNGVVDDSQLPKDRFSAERLKGVDSTLKIQPAKLEDSAVYLCASSQFERVCDKLFFGSGTQLSVL.

In this sample, this clonotype is medium-sized. The genes are TRBV6-5 and TRBJ2-7, with D perhaps assigned TRBD1 or TRBD2 (5 bases each). The CDR3 extends over 13 amino acids. CDR1 and CDR2 (germline): MNHEY, SVGAGI. Between the trimmed V and J ends, which lost 7 bases and 1 base, there was a span of 11 bases. This CDR3 reads CASTRGASYEQYF. CDR3 DNA sequence: TGTGCCAGCACTAGGGGAGCATCCTACGAGCAGTACTTC.